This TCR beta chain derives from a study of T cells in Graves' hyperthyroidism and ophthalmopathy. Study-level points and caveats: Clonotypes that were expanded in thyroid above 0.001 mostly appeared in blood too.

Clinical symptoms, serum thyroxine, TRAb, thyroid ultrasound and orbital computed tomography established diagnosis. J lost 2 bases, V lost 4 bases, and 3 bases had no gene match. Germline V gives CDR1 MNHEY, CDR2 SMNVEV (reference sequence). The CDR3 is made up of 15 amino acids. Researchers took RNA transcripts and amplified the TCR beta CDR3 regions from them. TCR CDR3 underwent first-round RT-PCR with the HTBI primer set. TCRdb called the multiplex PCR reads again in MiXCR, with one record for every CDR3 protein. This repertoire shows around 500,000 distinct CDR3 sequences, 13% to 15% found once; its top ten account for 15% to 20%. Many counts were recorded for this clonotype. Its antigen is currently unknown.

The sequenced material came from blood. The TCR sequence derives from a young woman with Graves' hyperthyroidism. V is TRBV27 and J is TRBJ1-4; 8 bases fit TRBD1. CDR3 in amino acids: CASSSRGRTNEKLFF. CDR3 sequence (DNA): TGTGCCAGCAGTTCCAGGGGGCGGACTAATGAAAAACTGTTTTTT. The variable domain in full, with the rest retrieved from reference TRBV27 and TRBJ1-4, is EAQVTQNPRYLITVTGKKLTVTCSQNMNHEYMSWYRQDPGLGLRQIYYSMNVEVTDKGDVPEGYKVSRKEKRNFPLILESPSPNQTSLYFCASSSRGRTNEKLFFGSGTQLSVL.